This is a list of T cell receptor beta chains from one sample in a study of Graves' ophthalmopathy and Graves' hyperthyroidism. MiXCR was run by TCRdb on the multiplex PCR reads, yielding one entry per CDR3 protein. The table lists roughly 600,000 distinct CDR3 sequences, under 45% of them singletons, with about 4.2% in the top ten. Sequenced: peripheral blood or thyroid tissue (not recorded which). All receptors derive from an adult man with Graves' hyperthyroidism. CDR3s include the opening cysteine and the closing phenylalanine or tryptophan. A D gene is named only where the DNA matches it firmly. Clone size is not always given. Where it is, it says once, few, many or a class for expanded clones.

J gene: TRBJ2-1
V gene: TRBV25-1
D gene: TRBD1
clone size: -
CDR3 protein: CASSQRTGQNNEQFF
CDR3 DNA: TGTGCCAGCAGCCAGCGGACAGGGCAAAACAATGAGCAGTTCTTC

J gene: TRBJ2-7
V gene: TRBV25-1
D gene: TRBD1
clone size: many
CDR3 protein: CASTPSTGLGSWQYF
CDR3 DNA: TGTGCCAGCACCCCTTCGACAGGGTTGGGCTCTTGGCAGTACTTC

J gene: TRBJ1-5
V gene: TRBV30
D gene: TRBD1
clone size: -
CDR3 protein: CAWGQGARNQPQHF
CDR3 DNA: TGTGCCTGGGGACAGGGGGCGAGGAATCAGCCCCAGCATTTT

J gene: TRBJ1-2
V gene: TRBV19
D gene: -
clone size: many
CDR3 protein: CASSIVGGNYGYTF
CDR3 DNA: TGTGCCAGTAGTATAGTTGGCGGAAACTATGGCTACACCTTC

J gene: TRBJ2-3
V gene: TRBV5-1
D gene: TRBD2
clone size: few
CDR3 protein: CASSWTSGTDTQYF
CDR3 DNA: TGCGCCAGCAGCTGGACTAGCGGCACAGATACGCAGTATTTT

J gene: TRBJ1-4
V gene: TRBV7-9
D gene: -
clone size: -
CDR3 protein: CASSLRGESRLNEKLFF
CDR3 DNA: TGTGCCAGCAGCTTACGCGGGGAGAGCCGCTTGAATGAAAAACTGTTTTTT

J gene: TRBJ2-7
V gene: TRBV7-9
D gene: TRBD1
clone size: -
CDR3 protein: CASNRDSYNEQYF
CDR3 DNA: TGTGCCAGCAACCGGGACAGCTACAATGAGCAGTACTTC

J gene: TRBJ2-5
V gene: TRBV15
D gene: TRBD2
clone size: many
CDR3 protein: CATSRGGTSGGTQETQYF
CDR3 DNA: TGTGCCACCAGCAGAGGTGGGACTAGCGGGGGGACTCAAGAGACCCAGTACTTC

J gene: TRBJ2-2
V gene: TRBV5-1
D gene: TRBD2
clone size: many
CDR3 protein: CASTLTSRSLGELFF
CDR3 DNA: TGCGCCAGCACCCTGACTAGCCGATCTCTCGGGGAGCTGTTTTTT

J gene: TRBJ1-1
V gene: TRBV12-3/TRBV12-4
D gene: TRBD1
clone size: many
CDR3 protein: CASSWTGSTEAFF
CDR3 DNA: TGTGCCAGCAGTTGGACAGGGAGCACTGAAGCTTTCTTT

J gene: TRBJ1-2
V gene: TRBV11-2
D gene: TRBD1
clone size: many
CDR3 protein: CASSSRLNRGGYTF
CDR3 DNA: TGTGCCAGCAGCTCCCGGTTGAACAGGGGTGGCTACACCTTC

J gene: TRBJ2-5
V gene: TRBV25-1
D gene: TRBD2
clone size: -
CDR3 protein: CASSASVAGETQYF
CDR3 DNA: TGTGCCAGCAGTGCTTCCGTAGCGGGAGAGACCCAGTACTTC

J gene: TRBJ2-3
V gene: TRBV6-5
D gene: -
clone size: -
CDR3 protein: CASSYSVLGTDTQYF
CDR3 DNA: TGTGCCAGCAGTTACTCCGTGCTAGGCACAGATACGCAGTATTTT

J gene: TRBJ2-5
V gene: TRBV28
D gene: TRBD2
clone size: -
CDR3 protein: CASGWGGQETQYF
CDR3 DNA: TGTGCCAGCGGCTGGGGGGGGCAAGAGACCCAGTACTTC

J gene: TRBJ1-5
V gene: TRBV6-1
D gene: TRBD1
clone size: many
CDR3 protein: CASRKTMTGSQPQHF
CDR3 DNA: TGTGCCAGCAGAAAAACCATGACAGGGTCCCAGCCCCAGCATTTT

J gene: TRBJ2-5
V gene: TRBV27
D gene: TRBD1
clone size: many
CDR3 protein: CASRKTGLETQYF
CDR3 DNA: TGTGCCAGCAGAAAGACAGGGTTAGAGACCCAGTACTTC

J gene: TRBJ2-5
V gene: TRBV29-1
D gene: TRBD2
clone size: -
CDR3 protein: CSSSGGGAQETQYF
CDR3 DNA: TGCAGCTCCTCCGGGGGAGGGGCCCAAGAGACCCAGTACTTC

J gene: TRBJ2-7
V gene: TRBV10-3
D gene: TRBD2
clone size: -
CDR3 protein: CAISGTSGDEQYF
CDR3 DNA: TGTGCCATCAGTGGGACTAGCGGGGACGAGCAGTACTTC

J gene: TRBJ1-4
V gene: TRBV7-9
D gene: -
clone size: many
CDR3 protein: CASSSAATNEKLFF
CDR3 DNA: TGTGCCAGCAGCTCGGCAGCAACTAATGAAAAACTGTTTTTT

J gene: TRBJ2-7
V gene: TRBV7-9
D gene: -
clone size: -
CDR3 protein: CASSLTAQYF
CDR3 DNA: TGTGCCAGCAGCTTAACAGCGCAGTACTTC

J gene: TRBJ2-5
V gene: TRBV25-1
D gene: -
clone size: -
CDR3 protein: CVRVERHQETQYF
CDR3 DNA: TGTGTCAGGGTGGAGCGGCACCAAGAGACCCAGTACTTC

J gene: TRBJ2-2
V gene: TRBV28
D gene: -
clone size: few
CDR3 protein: CASSPPYTGELFF
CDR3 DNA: TGTGCCAGCAGTCCCCCGTATACCGGGGAGCTGTTTTTT

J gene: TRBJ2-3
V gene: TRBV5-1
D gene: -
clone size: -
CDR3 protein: CASSLGRSEDTQYF
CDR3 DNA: TGCGCCAGCAGCTTGGGCAGGAGTGAAGATACGCAGTATTTT

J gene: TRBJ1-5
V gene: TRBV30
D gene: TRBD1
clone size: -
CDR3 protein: CAWSRTGSYQPQHF
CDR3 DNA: TGTGCCTGGAGTCGGACAGGCTCCTATCAGCCCCAGCATTTT

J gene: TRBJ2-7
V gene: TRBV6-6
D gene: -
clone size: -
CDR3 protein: CASSSQRLWEQYF
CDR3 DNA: TGTGCCAGCAGTTCCCAGAGGCTTTGGGAGCAGTACTTC

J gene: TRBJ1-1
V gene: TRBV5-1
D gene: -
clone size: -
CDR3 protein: CASSLTGSNTEAFF
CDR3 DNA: TGCGCCAGCAGCTTGACAGGGTCGAACACTGAAGCTTTCTTT

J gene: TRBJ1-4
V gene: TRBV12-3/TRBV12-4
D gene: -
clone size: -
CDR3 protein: CASSFLGTNEKLFF
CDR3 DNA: TGTGCCAGCAGTTTTCTAGGCACTAATGAAAAACTGTTTTTT

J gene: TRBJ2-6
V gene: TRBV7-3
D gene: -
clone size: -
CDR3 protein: CASSGGPTGTAVFGANVLTF
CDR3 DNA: TGTGCCAGCAGCGGTGGGCCCACCGGGACTGCCGTTTTTGGGGCCAACGTCCTGACTTTC

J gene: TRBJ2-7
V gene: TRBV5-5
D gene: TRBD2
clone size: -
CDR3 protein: CASSRTSGRTLYEQYF
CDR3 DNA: TGTGCCAGCAGCCGTACTAGCGGGAGGACCCTCTACGAGCAGTACTTC

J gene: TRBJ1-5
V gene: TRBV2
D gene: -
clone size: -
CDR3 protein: CASKRVGGGNQPQHF
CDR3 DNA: TGTGCCAGCAAGCGGGTGGGGGGCGGCAATCAGCCCCAGCATTTT

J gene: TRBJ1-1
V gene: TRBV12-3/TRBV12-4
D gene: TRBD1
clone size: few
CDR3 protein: CASNPWRDRGYNTEAFF
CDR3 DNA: TGTGCCAGCAATCCCTGGCGAGACAGGGGGTATAACACTGAAGCTTTCTTT

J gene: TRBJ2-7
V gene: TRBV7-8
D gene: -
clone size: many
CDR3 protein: CASSLVGAASLISYEQYF
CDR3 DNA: TGTGCCAGCAGCTTAGTGGGTGCCGCTAGTTTAATATCCTACGAGCAGTACTTC

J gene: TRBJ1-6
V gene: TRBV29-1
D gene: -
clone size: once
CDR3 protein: CSVVQGNSPLHF
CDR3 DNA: TGCAGCGTTGTACAGGGCAATTCACCCCTCCACTTT

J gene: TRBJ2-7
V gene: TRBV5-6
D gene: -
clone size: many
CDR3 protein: CASSLGTGGTKTVYEQYF
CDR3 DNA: TGTGCCAGCAGCTTGGGTACAGGAGGAACCAAGACGGTCTACGAGCAGTACTTC

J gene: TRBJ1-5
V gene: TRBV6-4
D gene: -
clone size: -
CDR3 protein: CASRAPGAVSNQPQHF
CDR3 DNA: TGTGCCAGCAGAGCCCCGGGGGCAGTGAGCAATCAGCCCCAGCATTTT

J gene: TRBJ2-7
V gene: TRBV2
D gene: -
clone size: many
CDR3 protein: CASCSGNSYEQYF
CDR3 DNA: TGTGCCAGCTGCTCAGGAAACTCCTACGAGCAGTACTTC

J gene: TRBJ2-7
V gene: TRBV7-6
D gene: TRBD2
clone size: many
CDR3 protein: CASSLAGAGDEQYF
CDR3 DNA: TGTGCCAGCAGCTTAGCAGGAGCGGGGGACGAGCAGTACTTC

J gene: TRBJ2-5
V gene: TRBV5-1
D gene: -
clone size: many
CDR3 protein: CASSSGQVETQYF
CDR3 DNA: TGCGCCAGCAGCTCGGGACAAGTAGAGACCCAGTACTTC

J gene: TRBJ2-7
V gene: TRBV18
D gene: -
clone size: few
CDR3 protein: CASSPGRRWDEQYF
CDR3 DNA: TGTGCCAGCTCACCAGGCCGACGGTGGGACGAGCAGTACTTC

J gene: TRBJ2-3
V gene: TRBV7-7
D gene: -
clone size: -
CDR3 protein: CASSRGVTSTDTQYF
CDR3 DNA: TGTGCTAGCAGCCGCGGGGTAACTAGCACAGATACGCAGTATTTT

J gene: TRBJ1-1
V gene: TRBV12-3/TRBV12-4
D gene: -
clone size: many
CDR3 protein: CASRPSGARTEAFF
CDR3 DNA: TGTGCCAGCAGACCCTCGGGGGCTAGGACTGAAGCTTTCTTT

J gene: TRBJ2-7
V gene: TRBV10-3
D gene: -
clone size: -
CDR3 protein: CAISESGPVPYEQYF
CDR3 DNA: TGTGCCATCAGTGAATCAGGACCCGTTCCCTACGAGCAGTACTTC

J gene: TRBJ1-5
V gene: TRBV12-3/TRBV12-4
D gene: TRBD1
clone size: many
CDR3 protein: CASSPGTVTSNQPQHF
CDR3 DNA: TGTGCCAGCAGTCCTGGGACAGTAACTAGCAATCAGCCCCAGCATTTT

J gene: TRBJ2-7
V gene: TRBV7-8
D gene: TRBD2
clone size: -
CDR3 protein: CASTPTSGGFYEQYF
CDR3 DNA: TGTGCCAGCACCCCAACTAGCGGGGGGTTTTACGAGCAGTACTTC